This T cell receptor (beta chain) was documented in a study of blood T cells in healthy people across ages. General study findings and limits: The recorded TCR beta diversity per million T cells decreased in a roughly linear manner with age. Naive T cell percentage by flow cytometry tracked strongly with beta diversity.

PCR was performed a second time for roughly 6 to 12 cycles using a sample-barcoded 5' primer and a J-beta primer mix. Using its own MiXCR run on the 5' RACE reads, TCRdb lists one record per CDR3 protein. Of 1.2 million to 1.5 million distinct CDR3 sequences listed, approximately 59% are singletons. This CDR3 comprises 15 residues. CDR1 is MGHRA, CDR2 YSYEKL, per germline. V was trimmed by 4 bases and J by 7 bases, leaving 19 bases between them. Notes on this clonotype: The antigen is not known.

Sequences were obtained from blood. The TCR sequence derives from a man in his late teens or twenties in good health. The V call is TRBV4-1, the J call TRBJ1-2; D is possibly TRBD1 (5 bases). Written as DNA, the CDR3 is TGCGCCAGCAGCCGGGACGAAAGGGCTGAAGCTGGCTACACCTTC. It codes for CASSRDERAEAGYTF.